These 14 T cell receptor beta chains were all obtained from the same sample, sequenced in a study of blood T cell repertoires in COVID-19. Only in-frame clones appear in the TCRdb table, and some are missing; sequencing was by immunoSEQ multiplex PCR. This table has about 290,000 clones, approximately 89% appearing once. The sequenced sample was peripheral blood. These receptors originate from a woman under 40 with COVID-19, enrolled during active disease.

The chain carries TRBV5-1 and TRBJ2-1; D may be TRBD1 (5 bases). V was trimmed by 0 bases and J by 1 base, leaving 14 bases between them. From germline, CDR1 is SGHRS and CDR2 YFSETQ. CDR3 length: 17 residues. This chain's CDR3 is CASSLDRRAPSYNEQFF. CDR3 sequence (DNA): TGCGCCAGCAGCTTGGACCGCAGGGCGCCTTCCTACAATGAGCAGTTCTTC. Full variable domain (missing parts from reference TRBV5-1 and TRBJ2-1): KAGVTQTPRYLIKTRGQQVTLSCSPISGHRSVSWYQQTPGQGLQFLFEYFSETQRNKGNFPGRFSGRQFSNSRSEMNVSTLELGDSALYLCASSLDRRAPSYNEQFFGPGTRLTVL.

CDR3 in DNA: TGTGCCAGCAGCTACCGGGACAGGGAGATGAATGAGCAGTTCTTC. It translates to CASSYRDREMNEQFF. V and J are TRBV7-9 and TRBJ2-1; 9 bases agree with TRBD1. This CDR3 contains 15 residues. Trimming removed 4 bases from V and 7 bases from J; junction bases left unmatched: 8. Germline CDR1 reads SEHNR; CDR2 reads FQNEAQ (reference sequence).

The chain has TRBV27 and TRBJ1-1; D call uncertain. The CDR3 sequence is 13 residues long. Germline V lookup: CDR1 MNHEY, CDR2 SMNVEV (reference sequence). The V end lost 5 bases, the J end lost 2 bases, and 9 bases lay between the germline ends. The CDR3, as DNA: TGTGCCAGCAGTCTCCTCGTCAACACTGAAGCTTTCTTT. Its translation: CASSLLVNTEAFF.

This clone appeared a single time. This chain links TRBV25-1 with TRBJ1-3; weak D call: TRBD1 (6 bases). Germline V gene data show CDR1 as MGHDK and CDR2 as SYGVNS. V was pared by 6 bases and J by 8 bases, with 23 bases between. The CDR3 consists of 16 residues. The CDR3 bases are TGTGCCAGCAGCCAACTCAGGGGAACGGCAAAAGACACCATATATTTT. Translation: CASSQLRGTAKDTIYF.

The chain couples TRBV7-8 to TRBJ2-7; 11 bases line up with TRBD2. The V gene's germline CDR1 is SGHVS and CDR2 FQNEAQ. The CDR3 spans 16 residues. J gave up 1 base and V 10 bases, and 12 bases lay outside the gene matches. This CDR3 reads CATTNPGTSGSYEQYF. DNA of the CDR3: TGTGCCACAACCAACCCCGGGACTAGCGGATCCTACGAGCAGTACTTC.

This chain links TRBV6-5 with TRBJ1-1; 8 bases map to TRBD1. Trimming cost V 6 bases and J 3 bases; bases outside gene matches: 9. CDR1 is MNHEY, CDR2 SVGAGI, per germline. The CDR3 is 15 residues long. The CDR3 loop reads CASSPHRGTYTEAFF. The CDR3 nucleotides read TGTGCCAGCAGCCCCCACAGGGGGACTTACACTGAAGCTTTCTTT.

The gene calls are TRBV11-2 and TRBJ2-1; tentatively, D is TRBD2 (7 bases). Germline CDR1 SGHAT, CDR2 FQNNGV. The CDR3 extends over 11 amino acids. The V end lost 8 bases, the J end lost 11 bases, and 13 bases lay between the germline ends. This CDR3 is CASGEGGQQFF. In DNA form, the CDR3 reads TGTGCCAGCGGGGAGGGGGGTCAGCAGTTCTTC.

The chain carries TRBV3-1 (or the pseudogene TRBV3-2) and TRBJ2-4; D may be TRBD1 (6 bases). Between the trimmed V and J ends, which lost 0 bases and 2 bases, there was a span of 14 bases. This CDR3 is 17 amino acids long. CDR1 LGHDT and CDR2 YNNKEL come from the germline V gene (reference sequence). The CDR3 reads CASSQEGYRVSKNIQYF. In DNA, the CDR3 is TGTGCCAGCAGCCAAGAAGGGTACAGGGTCTCCAAAAACATTCAGTACTTC.

The V gene is TRBV18, the J gene TRBJ2-1; 7 bases are shared with TRBD1. The CDR3 extends over 15 amino acids. The V gene end was trimmed by 4 bases and the J gene end by 0 bases; junction bases not matched to a gene: 3. Germline V gene data show CDR1 as KGHSH and CDR2 as LQKENI. The CDR3 here is CASSQGASSYNEQFF. The CDR3 region has the DNA TGTGCCAGCTCACAGGGGGCGAGCTCCTACAATGAGCAGTTCTTC.

The chain links TRBV18 to TRBJ1-3; maybe TRBD1 (6 bases). V was trimmed by 3 bases and J by 3 bases, leaving 15 bases between them. Germline assignment: CDR1 KGHSH and CDR2 LQKENI. CDR3 length: 16 residues. In nucleotides, the CDR3 is TGTGCCAGCTCACCCCCGGACAGAAGACATGGAAACACCATATATTTT. Its protein product is CASSPPDRRHGNTIYF.

The chain couples TRBV12-2 to TRBJ2-5; whether TRBD2, the table's D call, matches the DNA was not checked. TRBV12-2 is a listed pseudogene. This CDR3 contains 15 residues. CDR3 sequence reads: CASRPRTGGQETQYF. The CDR3 DNA reads as TGTGCAAGTCGCCCGAGGACGGGGGGCCAAGAGACCCAGTACTTC.

Notes on this clone: At one end, the junction sequence differs from germline, possibly due to a read error. This chain connects TRBV14 to TRBJ2-1; tentatively, D is TRBD1 (5 bases). CDR1 is SGHDN and CDR2 is FVKESK in the germline V gene. This CDR3 contains 13 residues. The CDR3 DNA reads TGTGCCAGCACCCAGGGCTCCCACAATGAGCAGTTCTTC. Its protein product is CASTQGSHNEQFF.

The chain carries TRBV7-8 and TRBJ2-4; 8 bases fit TRBD1. V lost 4 bases and J lost 4; bases outside the gene matches: 3. The CDR3 spans 14 residues. Germline V lookup: CDR1 SGHVS, CDR2 FQNEAQ. The CDR3 here is CASSWTGFKNIQYF. The CDR3 region has the DNA TGTGCCAGCAGCTGGACAGGGTTTAAAAACATTCAGTACTTC.

This clone was recorded once. This chain links TRBV5-6 with TRBJ2-3, with D perhaps TRBD2 (6 bases). CDR1 SGHDT and CDR2 YYEEEE come from the germline V gene. The CDR3 contains 14 residues. Trimming left V 4 bases short and J 1 base short, with 10 bases between. CDR3 region: CASSPGGGTDTQYF. CDR3 bases: TGTGCCAGCAGCCCCGGGGGTGGCACAGATACGCAGTATTTT. The complete variable domain, with remaining parts taken from reference TRBV5-6 and TRBJ2-3, reads DAGVTQSPTHLIKTRGQQVTLRCSPKSGHDTVSWYQQALGQGPQFIFQYYEEEERQRGNFPDRFSGHQFPNYSSELNVNALLLGDSALYLCASSPGGGTDTQYFGPGTRLTVL.